Reported below is one TCR beta chain. What it binds is not known. This record comes from a study of PD-1 blockade in classical Hodgkin lymphoma. Study results and caveats: Factors driving the repertoire differences, possibly disease activity or prior therapy, remain undefined. According to reports, newly diagnosed patients had lower baseline TCR diversity than healthy donors, and relapsed/refractory patients had lower baseline TCR diversity still.

Time point denoted: newly diagnosed, previously untreated cHL patient sample. It was PBMCs in newly diagnosed, untreated classical Hodgkin lymphoma that served as comparison. TCRdb keeps only in-frame clones here, not all; method: immunoSEQ multiplex PCR. The table lists tens of thousands of clones, 94% of them singletons. The CDR3 is 15 residues long. Per the germline V gene, CDR1 is SGHDT and CDR2 is YYEEEE. V lost 0 bases, J lost 1 base, and 2 bases stayed unmatched. Sequenced material: peripheral blood mononuclear cells (PBMCs). The sequence was obtained from a human donor with classical Hodgkin lymphoma. The chain combines TRBV5-6 with TRBJ2-7, with 9 bases that match TRBD2. The CDR3 DNA follows: TGTGCCAGCAGCTTGGGGCTAGCGGGGTCCTACGAGCAGTACTTC. This translates into CASSLGLAGSYEQYF. Full variable domain (outside the CDR3, taken from reference TRBV5-6 and TRBJ2-7): DAGVTQSPTHLIKTRGQQVTLRCSPKSGHDTVSWYQQALGQGPQFIFQYYEEEERQRGNFPDRFSGHQFPNYSSELNVNALLLGDSALYLCASSLGLAGSYEQYFGPGTRLTVT.